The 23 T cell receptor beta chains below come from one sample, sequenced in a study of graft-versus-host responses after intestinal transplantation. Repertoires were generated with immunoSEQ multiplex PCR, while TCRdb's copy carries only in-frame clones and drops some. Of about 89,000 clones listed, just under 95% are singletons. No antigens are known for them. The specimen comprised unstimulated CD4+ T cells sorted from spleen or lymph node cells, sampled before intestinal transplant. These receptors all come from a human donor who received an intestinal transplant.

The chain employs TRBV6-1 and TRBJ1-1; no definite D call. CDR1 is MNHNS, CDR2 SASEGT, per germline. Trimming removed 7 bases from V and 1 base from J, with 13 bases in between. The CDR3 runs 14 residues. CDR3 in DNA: TGTGCCAGCACTAAACCGGAGGGGAACACTGAAGCTTTCTTT. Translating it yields CASTKPEGNTEAFF.

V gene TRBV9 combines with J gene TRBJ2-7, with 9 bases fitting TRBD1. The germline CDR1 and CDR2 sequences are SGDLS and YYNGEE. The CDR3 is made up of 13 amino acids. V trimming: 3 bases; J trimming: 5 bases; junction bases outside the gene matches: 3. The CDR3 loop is CASSGGTGNEQYF. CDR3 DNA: TGTGCCAGCAGCGGCGGGACAGGGAACGAGCAGTACTTC.

The CDR3 DNA reads as TGTGCCAGCAGCCAGACAGGGGGCTGGGACAATGAGCAGTTCTTC. Amino acids: CASSQTGGWDNEQFF. J is TRBJ2-1 and V is TRBV7-9; the match to TRBD1 covers 10 bases. V lost 5 bases and J lost 5; bases outside the gene matches: 6. The CDR3 consists of 15 residues. Germline loops: CDR1 SEHNR, CDR2 FQNEAQ (reference sequence).

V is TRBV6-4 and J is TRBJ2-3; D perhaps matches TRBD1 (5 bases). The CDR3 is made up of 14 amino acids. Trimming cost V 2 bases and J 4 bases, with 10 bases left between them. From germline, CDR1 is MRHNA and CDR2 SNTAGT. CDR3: CASSDVARADTQYF. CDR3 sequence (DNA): TGTGCCAGCAGTGACGTGGCCAGGGCAGATACGCAGTATTTT.

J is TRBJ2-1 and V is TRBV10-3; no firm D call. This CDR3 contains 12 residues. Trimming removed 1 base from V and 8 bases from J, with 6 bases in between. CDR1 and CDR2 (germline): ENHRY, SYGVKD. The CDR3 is CAISEFGYEQFF. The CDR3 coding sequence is TGTGCCATCAGTGAGTTCGGGTATGAGCAGTTCTTC.

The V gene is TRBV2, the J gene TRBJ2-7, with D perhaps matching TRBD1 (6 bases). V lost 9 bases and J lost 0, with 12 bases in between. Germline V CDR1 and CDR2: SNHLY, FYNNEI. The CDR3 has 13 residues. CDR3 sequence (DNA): TGTGCCAGACGGACAGTTAGCTCCTACGAGCAGTACTTC. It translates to CARRTVSSYEQYF.

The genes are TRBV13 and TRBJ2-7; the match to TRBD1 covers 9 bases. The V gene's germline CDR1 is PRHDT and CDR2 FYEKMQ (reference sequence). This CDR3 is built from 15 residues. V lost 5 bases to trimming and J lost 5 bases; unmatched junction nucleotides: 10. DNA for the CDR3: TGTGCCAGCAGCCCACCGGGACAGGGCTTGGACGAGCAGTACTTC. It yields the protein CASSPPGQGLDEQYF.

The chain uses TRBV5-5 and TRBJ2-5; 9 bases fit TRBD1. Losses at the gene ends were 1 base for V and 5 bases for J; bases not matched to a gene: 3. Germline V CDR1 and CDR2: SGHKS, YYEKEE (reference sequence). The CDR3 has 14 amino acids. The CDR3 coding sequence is TGTGCCAGCAGCTTGTACAGGGGGCAGGAGACCCAGTACTTC. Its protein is CASSLYRGQETQYF.

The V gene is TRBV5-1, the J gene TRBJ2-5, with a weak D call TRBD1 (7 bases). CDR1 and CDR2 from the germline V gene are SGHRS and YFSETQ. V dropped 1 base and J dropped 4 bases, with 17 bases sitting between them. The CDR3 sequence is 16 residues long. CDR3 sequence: CASSLHPGQGGETQYF. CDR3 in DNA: TGCGCCAGCAGCTTGCATCCAGGGCAGGGGGGAGAGACCCAGTACTTC.

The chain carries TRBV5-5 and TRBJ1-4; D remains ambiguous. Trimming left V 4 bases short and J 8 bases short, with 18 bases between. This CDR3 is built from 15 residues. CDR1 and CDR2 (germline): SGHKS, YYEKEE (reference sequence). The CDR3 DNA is TGTGCCAGCAGCCTAACGGGCAGAGGGCAGGAAAAACTGTTTTTT. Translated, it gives CASSLTGRGQEKLFF.

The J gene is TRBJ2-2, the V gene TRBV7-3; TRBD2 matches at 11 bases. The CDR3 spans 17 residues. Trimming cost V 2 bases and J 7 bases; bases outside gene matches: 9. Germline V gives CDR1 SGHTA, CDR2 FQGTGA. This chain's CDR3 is CASSLRVAGGIFGELFF. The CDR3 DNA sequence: TGTGCCAGCAGCTTACGGGTAGCGGGAGGGATTTTCGGGGAGCTGTTTTTT.

Here the CDR3 DNA reads TGTGCCACCCAGAGCGGGACTAACTATGGCTACACCTTC. This encodes CATQSGTNYGYTF. This chain links TRBV28 with TRBJ1-2; D uncertain. CDR1 and CDR2 from the germline V gene are MDHEN and SYDVKM. Between the trimmed V and J ends, which lost 10 bases and 0 bases, there was a span of 12 bases. The CDR3 runs 13 residues.

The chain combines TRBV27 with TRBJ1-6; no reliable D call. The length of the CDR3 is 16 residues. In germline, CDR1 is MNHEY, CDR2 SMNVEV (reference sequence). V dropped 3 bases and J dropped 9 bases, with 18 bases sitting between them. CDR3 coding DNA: TGTGCCAGCAGTTTGATCCCGACCGGCAGCCTTTCACCCCTCCACTTT. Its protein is CASSLIPTGSLSPLHF.

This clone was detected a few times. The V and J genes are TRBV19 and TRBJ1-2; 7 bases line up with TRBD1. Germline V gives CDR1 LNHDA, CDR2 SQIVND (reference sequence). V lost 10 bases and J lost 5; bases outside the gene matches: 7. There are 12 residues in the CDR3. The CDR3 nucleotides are TGTGCCACCAGGGACAGCAGGTATGGCTACACCTTC. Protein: CATRDSRYGYTF. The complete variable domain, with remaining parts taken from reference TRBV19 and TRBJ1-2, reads DGGITQSPKYLFRKEGQNVTLSCEQNLNHDAMYWYRQDPGQGLRLIYYSQIVNDFQKGDIAEGYSVSREKKESFPLTVTSAQKNPTAFYLCATRDSRYGYTFGSGTRLTVV.

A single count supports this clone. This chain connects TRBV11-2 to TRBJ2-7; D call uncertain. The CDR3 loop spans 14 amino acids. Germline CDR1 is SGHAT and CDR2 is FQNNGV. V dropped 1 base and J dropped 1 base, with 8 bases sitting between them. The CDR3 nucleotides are TGTGCCAGCAGCTTAGGGACCGGGTCCTACGAGCAGTACTTC. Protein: CASSLGTGSYEQYF.

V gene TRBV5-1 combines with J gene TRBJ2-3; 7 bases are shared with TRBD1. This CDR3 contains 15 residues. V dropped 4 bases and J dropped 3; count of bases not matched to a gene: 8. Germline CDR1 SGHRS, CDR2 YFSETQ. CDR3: CASSPDRVRTDTQYF. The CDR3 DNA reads TGCGCCAGCAGCCCCGACAGGGTTAGGACAGATACGCAGTATTTT. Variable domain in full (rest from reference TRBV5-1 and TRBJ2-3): KAGVTQTPRYLIKTRGQQVTLSCSPISGHRSVSWYQQTPGQGLQFLFEYFSETQRNKGNFPGRFSGRQFSNSRSEMNVSTLELGDSALYLCASSPDRVRTDTQYFGPGTRLTVL.

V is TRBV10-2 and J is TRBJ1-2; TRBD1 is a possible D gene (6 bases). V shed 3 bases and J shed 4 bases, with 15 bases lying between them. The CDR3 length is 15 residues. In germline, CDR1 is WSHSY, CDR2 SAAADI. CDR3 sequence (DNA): TGCGCCAGCAGTGATCATTGGGGGCAGGGCTATGGCTACACCTTC. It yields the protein CASSDHWGQGYGYTF.

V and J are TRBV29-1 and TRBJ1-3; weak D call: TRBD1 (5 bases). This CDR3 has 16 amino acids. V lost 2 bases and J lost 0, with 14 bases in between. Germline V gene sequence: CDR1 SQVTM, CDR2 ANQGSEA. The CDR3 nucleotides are TGCAGCGTTGAATTAAACAGGAGGAGCTCTGGAAACACCATATATTTT. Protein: CSVELNRRSSGNTIYF.

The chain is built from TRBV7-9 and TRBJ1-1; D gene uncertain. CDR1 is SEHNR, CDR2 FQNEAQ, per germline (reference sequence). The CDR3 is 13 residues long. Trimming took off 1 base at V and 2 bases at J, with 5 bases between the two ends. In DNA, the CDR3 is TGTGCCAGCAGCTTAGGCATTAACACTGAAGCTTTCTTT. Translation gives CASSLGINTEAFF.

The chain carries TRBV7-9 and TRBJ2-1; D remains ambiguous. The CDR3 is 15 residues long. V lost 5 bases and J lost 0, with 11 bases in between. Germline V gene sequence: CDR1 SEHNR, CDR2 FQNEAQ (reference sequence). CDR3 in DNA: TGTGCCAGCAGCCCCGGGTCCCTCTCCTACAATGAGCAGTTCTTC. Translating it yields CASSPGSLSYNEQFF.

The CDR3 DNA follows: TGTGCCAGCAGCCAAGTCCGTCATGGCGAGCAGTACTTC. Amino acids: CASSQVRHGEQYF. The chain employs TRBV4-2 and TRBJ2-7; no definite D call. The length of the CDR3 is 13 residues. Germline CDR1 and CDR2: LGHNA and YNFKEQ. V dropped 1 base and J dropped 6 bases, with 10 bases sitting between them.

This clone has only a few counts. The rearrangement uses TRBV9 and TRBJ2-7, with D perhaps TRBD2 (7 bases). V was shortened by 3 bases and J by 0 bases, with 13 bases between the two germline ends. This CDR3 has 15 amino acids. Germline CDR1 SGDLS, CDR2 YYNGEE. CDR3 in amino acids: CASSEGGESSYEQYF. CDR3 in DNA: TGTGCCAGCAGCGAGGGGGGGGAGAGCTCCTACGAGCAGTACTTC.

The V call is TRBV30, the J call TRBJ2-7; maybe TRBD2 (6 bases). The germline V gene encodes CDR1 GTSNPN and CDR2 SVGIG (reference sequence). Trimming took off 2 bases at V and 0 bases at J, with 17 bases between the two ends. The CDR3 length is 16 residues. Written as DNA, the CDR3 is TGTGCCTGGAGTCTACCGCGGAGGGGCTACTCCTACGAGCAGTACTTC. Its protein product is CAWSLPRRGYSYEQYF.